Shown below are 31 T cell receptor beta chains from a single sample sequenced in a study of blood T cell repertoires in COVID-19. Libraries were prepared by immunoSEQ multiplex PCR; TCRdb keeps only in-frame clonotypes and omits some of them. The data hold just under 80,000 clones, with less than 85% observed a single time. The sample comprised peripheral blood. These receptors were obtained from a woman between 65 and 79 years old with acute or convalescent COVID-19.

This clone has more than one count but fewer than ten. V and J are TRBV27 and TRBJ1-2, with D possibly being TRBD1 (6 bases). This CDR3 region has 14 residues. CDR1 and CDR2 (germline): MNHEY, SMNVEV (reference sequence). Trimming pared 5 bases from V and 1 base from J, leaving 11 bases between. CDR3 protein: CASSPSQGNYGYTF. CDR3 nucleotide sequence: TGTGCCAGCAGTCCGTCACAGGGTAACTATGGCTACACCTTC.

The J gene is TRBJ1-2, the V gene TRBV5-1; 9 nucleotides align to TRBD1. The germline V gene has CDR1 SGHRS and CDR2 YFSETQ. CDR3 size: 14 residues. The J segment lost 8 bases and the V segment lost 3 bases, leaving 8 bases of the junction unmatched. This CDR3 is CASSSGTGIEGYTF. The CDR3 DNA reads TGCGCCAGCAGCTCCGGGACAGGGATCGAAGGCTACACCTTC.

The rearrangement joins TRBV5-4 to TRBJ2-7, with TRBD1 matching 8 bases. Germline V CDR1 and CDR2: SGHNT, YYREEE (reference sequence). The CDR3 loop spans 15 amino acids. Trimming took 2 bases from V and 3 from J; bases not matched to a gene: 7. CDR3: CASSFGQGSLYEQYF. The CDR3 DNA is TGTGCCAGCAGCTTCGGACAGGGATCCCTCTACGAGCAGTACTTC.

The CDR3 DNA reads as TGTGCCAGCAGTTTGAGGCCGGAACGTTTCGAGCAGTACTTC. Protein product: CASSLRPERFEQYF. V and J are TRBV27 and TRBJ2-7; no clear D gene. The CDR3 has 14 residues. The germline gives CDR1 MNHEY, CDR2 SMNVEV (reference sequence). The V gene lost 3 bases and the J gene lost 6 bases, with 15 bases spanning the gap.

The chain's CDR3 is CASSLSGSNQPQHF. As DNA, the CDR3 is TGTGCCAGCAGCTTATCCGGTAGCAATCAGCCCCAGCATTTT. The genes are TRBV11-2 and TRBJ1-5; no definite D call. V dropped 2 bases and J dropped 0 bases, with 5 bases sitting between them. CDR3 length: 14 amino acids. Germline loops: CDR1 SGHAT, CDR2 FQNNGV.

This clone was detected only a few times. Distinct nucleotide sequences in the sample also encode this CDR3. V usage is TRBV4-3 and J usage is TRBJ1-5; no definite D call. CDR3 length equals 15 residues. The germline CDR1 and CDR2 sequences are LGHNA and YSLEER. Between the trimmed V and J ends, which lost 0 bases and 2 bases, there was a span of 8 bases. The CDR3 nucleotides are TGCGCCAGCAGCCAAGATTGGGGAGGCAATCAGCCCCAGCATTTT. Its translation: CASSQDWGGNQPQHF.

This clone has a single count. The CDR3 DNA reads as TGTGCCAGTAGCTGGGACGGGGGCTATGGCTACACCTTC. Translation: CASSWDGGYGYTF. J is TRBJ1-2 and V is TRBV19, with a possible D match to TRBD1 (5 bases). The CDR3 consists of 13 residues. V lost 6 bases to trimming and J lost 4 bases, with 12 bases between them. Germline values: CDR1 LNHDA, CDR2 SQIVND (reference sequence).

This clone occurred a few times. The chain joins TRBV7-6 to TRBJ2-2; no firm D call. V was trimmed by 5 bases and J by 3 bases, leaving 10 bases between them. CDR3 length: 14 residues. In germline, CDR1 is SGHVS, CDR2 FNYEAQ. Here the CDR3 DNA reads TGTGCCAGCAGCGCCCAACAAGACACCGGGGAGCTGTTTTTT. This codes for CASSAQQDTGELFF.

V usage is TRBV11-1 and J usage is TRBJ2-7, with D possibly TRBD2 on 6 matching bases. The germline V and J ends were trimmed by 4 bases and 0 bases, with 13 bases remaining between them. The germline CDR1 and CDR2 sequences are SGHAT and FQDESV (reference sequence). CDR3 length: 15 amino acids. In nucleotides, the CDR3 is TGTGCCAGCAGCTCTAGCGCTCAGAGCTCCTACGAGCAGTACTTC. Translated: CASSSSAQSSYEQYF.

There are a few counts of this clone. The CDR3 reads CASSSPGTGEETQYF. As DNA, the CDR3 is TGTGCCAGCAGTTCCCCCGGGACAGGGGAAGAGACCCAGTACTTC. The chain is built from TRBV11-2 and TRBJ2-5; 10 bases align to TRBD1. This CDR3 contains 15 residues. CDR1 is SGHAT and CDR2 is FQNNGV in the germline V gene. Trimming cost V 6 bases and J 3 bases; bases outside gene matches: 7.

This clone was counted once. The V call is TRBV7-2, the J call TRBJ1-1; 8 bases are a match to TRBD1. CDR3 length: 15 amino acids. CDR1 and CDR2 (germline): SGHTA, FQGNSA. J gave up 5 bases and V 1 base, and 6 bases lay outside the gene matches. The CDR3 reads CASSLGWQGATEAFF. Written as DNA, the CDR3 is TGTGCCAGCAGCTTAGGTTGGCAGGGGGCGACTGAAGCTTTCTTT.

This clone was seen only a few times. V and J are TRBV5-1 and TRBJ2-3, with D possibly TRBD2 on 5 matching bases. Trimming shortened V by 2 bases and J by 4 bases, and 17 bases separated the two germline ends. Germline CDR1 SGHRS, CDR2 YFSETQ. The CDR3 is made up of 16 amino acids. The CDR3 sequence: CASSLPYLGVADTQYF. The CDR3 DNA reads TGCGCCAGCAGCTTACCCTACCTCGGGGTGGCAGATACGCAGTATTTT. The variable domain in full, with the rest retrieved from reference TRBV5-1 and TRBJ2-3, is KAGVTQTPRYLIKTRGQQVTLSCSPISGHRSVSWYQQTPGQGLQFLFEYFSETQRNKGNFPGRFSGRQFSNSRSEMNVSTLELGDSALYLCASSLPYLGVADTQYFGPGTRLTVL.

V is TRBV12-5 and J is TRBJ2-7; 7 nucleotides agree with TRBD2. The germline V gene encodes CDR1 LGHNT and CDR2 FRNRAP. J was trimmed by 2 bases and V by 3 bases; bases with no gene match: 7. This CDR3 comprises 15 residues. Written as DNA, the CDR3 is TGTGCTAGTGGTTTTCCCCGGGGGGTAGCCTACGAGCAGTACTTC. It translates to CASGFPRGVAYEQYF. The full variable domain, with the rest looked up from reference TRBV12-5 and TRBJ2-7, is DARVTQTPRHKVTEMGQEVTMRCQPILGHNTVFWYRQTMMQGLELLAYFRNRAPLDDSGMPKDRFSAEMPDATLATLKIQPSEPRDSAVYFCASGFPRGVAYEQYFGPGTRLTVT.

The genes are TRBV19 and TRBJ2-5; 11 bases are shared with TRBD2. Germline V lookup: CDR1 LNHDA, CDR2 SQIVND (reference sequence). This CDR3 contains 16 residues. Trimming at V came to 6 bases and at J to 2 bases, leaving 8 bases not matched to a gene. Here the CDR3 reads CASSFGTSGGQETQYF. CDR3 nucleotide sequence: TGTGCCAGTAGCTTCGGAACTAGCGGGGGTCAAGAGACCCAGTACTTC.

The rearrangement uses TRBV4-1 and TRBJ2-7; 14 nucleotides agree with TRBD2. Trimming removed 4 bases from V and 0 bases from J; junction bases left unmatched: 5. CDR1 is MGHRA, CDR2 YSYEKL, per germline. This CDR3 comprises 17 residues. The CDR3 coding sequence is TGCGCCAGCAGCCCGGGGACTAGCGGGGGTTCCTCCTACGAGCAGTACTTC. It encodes CASSPGTSGGSSYEQYF.

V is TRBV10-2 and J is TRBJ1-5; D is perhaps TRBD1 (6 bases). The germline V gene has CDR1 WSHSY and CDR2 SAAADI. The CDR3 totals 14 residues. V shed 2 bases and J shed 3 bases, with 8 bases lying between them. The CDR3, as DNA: TGCGCCAGCAGTGAGACAGGGTACAATCAGCCCCAGCATTTT. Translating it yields CASSETGYNQPQHF.

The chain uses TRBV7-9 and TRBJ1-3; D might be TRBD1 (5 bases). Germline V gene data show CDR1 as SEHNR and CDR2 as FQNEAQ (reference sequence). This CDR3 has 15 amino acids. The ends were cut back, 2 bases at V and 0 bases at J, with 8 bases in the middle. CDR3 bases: TGTGCCAGCAGCTTAAGACAGCACTCTGGAAACACCATATATTTT. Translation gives CASSLRQHSGNTIYF.

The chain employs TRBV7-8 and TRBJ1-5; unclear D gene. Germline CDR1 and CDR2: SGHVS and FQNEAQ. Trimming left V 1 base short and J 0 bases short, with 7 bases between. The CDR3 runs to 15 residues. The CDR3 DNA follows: TGTGCCAGCAGCTTAGGGGCTCATAGCAATCAGCCCCAGCATTTT. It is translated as CASSLGAHSNQPQHF. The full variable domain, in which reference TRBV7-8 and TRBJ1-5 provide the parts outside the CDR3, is GAGVSQSPRYKVAKRGQDVALRCDPISGHVSLFWYQQALGQGPEFLTYFQNEAQLDKSGLPSDRFFAERPEGSVSTLKIQRTQQEDSAVYLCASSLGAHSNQPQHFGDGTRLSIL.

This CDR3 is CASSPRQGAYGYTF. CDR3 DNA: TGTGCCAGCAGCCCCCGACAGGGGGCCTATGGCTACACCTTC. The V call is TRBV6-5, the J call TRBJ1-2; 10 bases match TRBD1. Germline assignment: CDR1 MNHEY and CDR2 SVGAGI. The CDR3 totals 14 residues. Trimming took 6 bases from V and 4 from J; bases not matched to a gene: 5.

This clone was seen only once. The CDR3 protein is CASSVDGVYNEQFF. CDR3 nucleotides: TGTGCCAGCAGCGTAGACGGGGTTTACAATGAGCAGTTCTTC. The rearrangement uses TRBV9 and TRBJ2-1; possible D gene TRBD2, 5 bases. Trimming stripped 0 bases from V and 4 bases from J, with 8 bases between. The CDR3 spans 14 residues. From germline, CDR1 is SGDLS and CDR2 YYNGEE.

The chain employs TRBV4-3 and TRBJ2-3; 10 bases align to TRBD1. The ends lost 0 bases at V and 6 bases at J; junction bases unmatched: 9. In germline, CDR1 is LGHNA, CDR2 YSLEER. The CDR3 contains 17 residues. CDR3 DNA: TGCGCCAGCAGCCAAGATACAGACAGGGGGCGGAGGGATACGCAGTATTTT. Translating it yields CASSQDTDRGRRDTQYF.

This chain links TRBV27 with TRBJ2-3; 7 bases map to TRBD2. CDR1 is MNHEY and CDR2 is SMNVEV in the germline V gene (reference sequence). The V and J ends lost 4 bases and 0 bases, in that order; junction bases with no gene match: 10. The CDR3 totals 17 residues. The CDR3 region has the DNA TGTGCCAGCAGTTCGACCGGGGACTACCCTAGCACAGATACGCAGTATTTT. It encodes CASSSTGDYPSTDTQYF.

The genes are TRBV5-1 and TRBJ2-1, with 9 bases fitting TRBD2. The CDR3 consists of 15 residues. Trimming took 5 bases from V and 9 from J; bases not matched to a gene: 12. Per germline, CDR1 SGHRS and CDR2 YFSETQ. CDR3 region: CASRILLAGDGEQFF. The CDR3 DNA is TGCGCCAGCAGAATCCTATTAGCGGGGGATGGTGAGCAGTTCTTC.

The CDR3 DNA reads as TGTGCCAGCTCACCAGGATACAGGGGCGCCGGGGATACGCAGTATTTT. Protein product: CASSPGYRGAGDTQYF. V gene TRBV18 combines with J gene TRBJ2-3; 7 bases map to TRBD1. Germline V gene sequence: CDR1 KGHSH, CDR2 LQKENI. The CDR3 runs 16 residues. The V segment lost 2 bases and the J segment 6 bases; nucleotides outside the gene matches: 11.

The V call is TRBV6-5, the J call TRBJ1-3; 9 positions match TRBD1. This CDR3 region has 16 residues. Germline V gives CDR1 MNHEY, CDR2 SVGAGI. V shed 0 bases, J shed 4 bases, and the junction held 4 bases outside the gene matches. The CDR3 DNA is TGTGCCAGCAGTTACTCCGGACAGGGGACAGGAAACACCATATATTTT. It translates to CASSYSGQGTGNTIYF.

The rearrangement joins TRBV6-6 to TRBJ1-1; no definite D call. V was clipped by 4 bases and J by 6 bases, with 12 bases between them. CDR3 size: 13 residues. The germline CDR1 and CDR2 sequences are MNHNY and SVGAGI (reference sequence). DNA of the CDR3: TGTGCCAGCAGTTCTCACACCCCATCTGAAGCTTTCTTT. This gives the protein CASSSHTPSEAFF.

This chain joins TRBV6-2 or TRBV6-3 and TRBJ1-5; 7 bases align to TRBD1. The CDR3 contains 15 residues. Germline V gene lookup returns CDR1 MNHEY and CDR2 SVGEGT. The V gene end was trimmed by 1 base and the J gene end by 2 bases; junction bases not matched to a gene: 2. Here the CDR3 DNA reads TGTGCCAGCAGTTACTGGACAGGAGGCAATCAGCCCCAGCATTTT. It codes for CASSYWTGGNQPQHF.

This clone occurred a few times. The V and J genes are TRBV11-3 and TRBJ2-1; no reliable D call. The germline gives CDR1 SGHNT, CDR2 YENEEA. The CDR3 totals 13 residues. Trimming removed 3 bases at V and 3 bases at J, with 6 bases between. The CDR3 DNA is TGTGCCAGCAGCTTCGCGGACTACAATGAGCAGTTCTTC. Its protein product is CASSFADYNEQFF.

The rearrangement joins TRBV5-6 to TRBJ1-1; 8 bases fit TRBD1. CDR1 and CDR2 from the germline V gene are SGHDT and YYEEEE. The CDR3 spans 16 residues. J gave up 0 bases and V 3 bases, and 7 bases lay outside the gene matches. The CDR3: CASSSRGPYVNTEAFF. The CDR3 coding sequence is TGTGCCAGCAGCTCCAGGGGGCCGTACGTGAACACTGAAGCTTTCTTT.

In DNA, the CDR3 is TGCGCCAGCAGCTCCGGGACAAACTACAATGAGCAGTTCTTC. It translates to CASSSGTNYNEQFF. The chain links TRBV5-1 to TRBJ2-1, with TRBD1 as a possible D gene (6 bases). CDR3 length: 14 residues. Germline loops: CDR1 SGHRS, CDR2 YFSETQ. The V end lost 3 bases, the J end lost 3 bases, and 10 bases lay between the germline ends.

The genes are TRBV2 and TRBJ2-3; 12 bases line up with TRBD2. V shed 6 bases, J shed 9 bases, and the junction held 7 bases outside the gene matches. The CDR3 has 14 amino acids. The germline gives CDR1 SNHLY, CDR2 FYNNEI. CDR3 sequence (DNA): TGTGCCAGCAGAGAGACTAGCGGGGGTTTGACGCAGTATTTT. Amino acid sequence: CASRETSGGLTQYF.